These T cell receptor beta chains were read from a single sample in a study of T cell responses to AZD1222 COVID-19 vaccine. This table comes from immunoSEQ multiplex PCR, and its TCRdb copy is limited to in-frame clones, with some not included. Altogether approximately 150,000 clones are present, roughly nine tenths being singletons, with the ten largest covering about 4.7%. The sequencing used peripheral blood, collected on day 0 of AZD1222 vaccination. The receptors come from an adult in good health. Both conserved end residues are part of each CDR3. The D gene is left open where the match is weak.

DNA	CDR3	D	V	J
TGTGCCAGCAGTTCCTATCCCGGGACAGGGCTTCAGCCCCAGCATTTT	CASSSYPGTGLQPQHF	TRBD1	TRBV28	TRBJ1-5
TGTGCCAGCAGCCTAAACCGGGCCTCCTATGGCTACACCTTC	CASSLNRASYGYTF	.	TRBV28	TRBJ1-2
TGTGCCAGCAGCTTCACAGGGGACACTGAAGCTTTCTTT	CASSFTGDTEAFF	TRBD1	TRBV7-3	TRBJ1-1
TGTGCCAGCAGTTTAGGGTGGGAGACCCACAATGAGCAGTTCTTC	CASSLGWETHNEQFF	.	TRBV27	TRBJ2-1
TGTGCCAGCAATCGCCCCCCAGAGACCCAGTACTTC	CASNRPPETQYF	.	TRBV27	TRBJ2-5
TGCGCCAGCAGCAATCCGGGACAGGGACACAATGAGCAGTTCTTC	CASSNPGQGHNEQFF	TRBD1	TRBV5-1	TRBJ2-1
TGTGCCAGCAGTCCGCCGGGGCAGGGCTCCTACAATGAGCAGTTCTTC	CASSPPGQGSYNEQFF	.	TRBV28	TRBJ2-1
TGTGCCAGCAGTCCCCAGGGGGCATTAGACACTGAAGCTTTCTTT	CASSPQGALDTEAFF	TRBD1	TRBV2	TRBJ1-1
TGCGCCAGCAGACAGGAGGACGGGGCGAACTATGGCTACACCTTC	CASRQEDGANYGYTF	.	TRBV5-1	TRBJ1-2
TGCGCCAGCAGCTTGGAAGGGACAGATACGCAGTATTTT	CASSLEGTDTQYF	.	TRBV5-1	TRBJ2-3
TGTGCCAGCACCTTCGGAGGGTTGGGGTACCAAGAGACCCAGTACTTC	CASTFGGLGYQETQYF	.	TRBV2	TRBJ2-5
TGTGCCAGCAGCCAAGACCCGGGACTAGGGGCTCCTTTTTACAATGAGCAGTTCTTC	CASSQDPGLGAPFYNEQFF	TRBD2	TRBV3-1/TRBV3-2	TRBJ2-1